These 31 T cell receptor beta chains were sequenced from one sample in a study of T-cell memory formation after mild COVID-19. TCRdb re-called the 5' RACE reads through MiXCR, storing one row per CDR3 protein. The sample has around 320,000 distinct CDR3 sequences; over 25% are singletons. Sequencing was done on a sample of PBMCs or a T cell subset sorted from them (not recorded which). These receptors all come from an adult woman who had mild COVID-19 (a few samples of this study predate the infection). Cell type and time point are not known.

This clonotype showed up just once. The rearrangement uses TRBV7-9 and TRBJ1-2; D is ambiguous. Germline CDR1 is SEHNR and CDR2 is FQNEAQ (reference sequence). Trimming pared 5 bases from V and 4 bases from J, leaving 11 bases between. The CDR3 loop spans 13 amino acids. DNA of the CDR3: TGTGCCAGCAGCCTACAGACCGGCTATGGCTACACCTTC. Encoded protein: CASSLQTGYGYTF.

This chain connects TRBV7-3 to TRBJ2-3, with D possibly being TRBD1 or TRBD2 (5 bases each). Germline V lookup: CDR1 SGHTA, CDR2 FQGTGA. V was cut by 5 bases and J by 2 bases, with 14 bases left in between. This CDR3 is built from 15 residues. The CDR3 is CASSPGTADTDTQYF. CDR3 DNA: TGTGCCAGCAGCCCAGGGACGGCGGACACAGATACGCAGTATTTT.

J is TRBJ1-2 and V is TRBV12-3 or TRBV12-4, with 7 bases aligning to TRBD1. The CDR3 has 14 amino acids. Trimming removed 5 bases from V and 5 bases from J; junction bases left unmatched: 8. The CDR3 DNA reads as TGTGCCAGCAGTCTCAGGGGGGGTATTTATGGCTACACCTTC. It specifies CASSLRGGIYGYTF.

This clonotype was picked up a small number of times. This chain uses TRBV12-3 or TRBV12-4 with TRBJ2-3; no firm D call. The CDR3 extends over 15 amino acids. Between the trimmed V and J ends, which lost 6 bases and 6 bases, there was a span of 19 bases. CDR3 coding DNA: TGTGCCAGCAGGCTCTCTGGGCCGAACGGTGATACGCAGTATTTT. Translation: CASRLSGPNGDTQYF.

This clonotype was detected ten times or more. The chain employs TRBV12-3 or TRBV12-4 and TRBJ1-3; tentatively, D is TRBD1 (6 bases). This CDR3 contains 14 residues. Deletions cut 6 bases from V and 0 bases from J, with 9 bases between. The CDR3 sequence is CASREGGSGNTIYF. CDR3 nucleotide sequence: TGTGCCAGCAGAGAAGGGGGCTCTGGAAACACCATATATTTT.

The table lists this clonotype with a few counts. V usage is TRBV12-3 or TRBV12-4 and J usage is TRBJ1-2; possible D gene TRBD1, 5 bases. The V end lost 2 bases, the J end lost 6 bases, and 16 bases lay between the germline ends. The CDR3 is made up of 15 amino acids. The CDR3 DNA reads TGTGCCAGCAGTTTAACCCCCGGGGGTTCTCATGGCTACACCTTC. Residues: CASSLTPGGSHGYTF.

CDR3 amino acids: CASSPRGSRANEQYF. CDR3 bases: TGTGCCAGCAGCCCCCGGGGTAGTCGCGCGAACGAGCAGTACTTC. V is TRBV7-9 and J is TRBJ2-7; weak D call: TRBD2 (5 bases). The CDR3 is 15 amino acids. V was clipped by 5 bases and J by 5 bases, with 19 bases between them. CDR1 and CDR2 from the germline V gene are SEHNR and FQNEAQ (reference sequence).

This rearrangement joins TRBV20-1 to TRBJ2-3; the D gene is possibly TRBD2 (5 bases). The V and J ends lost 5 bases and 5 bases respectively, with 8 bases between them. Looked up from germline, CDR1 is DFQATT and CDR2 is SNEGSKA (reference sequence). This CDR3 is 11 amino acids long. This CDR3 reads CSALAGDTQYF. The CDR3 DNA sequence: TGCAGTGCTCTTGCGGGAGATACGCAGTATTTT.

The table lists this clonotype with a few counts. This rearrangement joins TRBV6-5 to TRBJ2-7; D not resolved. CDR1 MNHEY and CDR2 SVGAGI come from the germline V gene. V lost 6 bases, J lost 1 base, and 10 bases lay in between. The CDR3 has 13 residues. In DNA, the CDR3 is TGTGCCAGCAGCCGGACGGAATCCTACGAGCAGTACTTC. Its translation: CASSRTESYEQYF.

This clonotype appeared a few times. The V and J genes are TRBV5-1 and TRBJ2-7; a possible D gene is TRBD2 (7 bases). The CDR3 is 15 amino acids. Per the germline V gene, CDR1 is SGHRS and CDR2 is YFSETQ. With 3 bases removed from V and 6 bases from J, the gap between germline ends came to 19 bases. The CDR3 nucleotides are TGCGCCAGCAGCTCCGGGGTTGTCGGGGGGCGCGAGCAGTACTTC. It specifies CASSSGVVGGREQYF.

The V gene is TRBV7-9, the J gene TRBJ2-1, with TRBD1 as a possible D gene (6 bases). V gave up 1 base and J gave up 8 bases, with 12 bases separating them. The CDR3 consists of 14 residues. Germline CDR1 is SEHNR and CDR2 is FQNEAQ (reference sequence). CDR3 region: CASSLVTGIDEQFF. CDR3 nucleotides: TGTGCCAGCAGCTTAGTAACAGGGATCGATGAGCAGTTCTTC.

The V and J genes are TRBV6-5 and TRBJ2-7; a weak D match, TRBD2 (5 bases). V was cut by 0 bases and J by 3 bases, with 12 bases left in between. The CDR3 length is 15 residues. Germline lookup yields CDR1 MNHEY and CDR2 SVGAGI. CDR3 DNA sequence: TGTGCCAGCAGTTACTCCTTGCGGGTGGACTACGAGCAGTACTTC. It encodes CASSYSLRVDYEQYF.

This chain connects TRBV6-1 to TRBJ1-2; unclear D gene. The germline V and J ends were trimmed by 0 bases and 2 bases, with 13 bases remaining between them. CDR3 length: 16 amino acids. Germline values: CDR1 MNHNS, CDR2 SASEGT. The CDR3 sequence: CASSEAGEFPNYGYTF. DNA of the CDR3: TGTGCCAGCAGTGAAGCGGGTGAGTTCCCGAACTATGGCTACACCTTC.

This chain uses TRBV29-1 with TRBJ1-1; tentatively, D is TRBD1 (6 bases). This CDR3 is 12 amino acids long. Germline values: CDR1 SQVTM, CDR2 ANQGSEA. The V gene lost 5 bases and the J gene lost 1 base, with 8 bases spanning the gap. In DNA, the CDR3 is TGCAGCGTTCGGGACACGAACACTGAAGCTTTCTTT. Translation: CSVRDTNTEAFF.

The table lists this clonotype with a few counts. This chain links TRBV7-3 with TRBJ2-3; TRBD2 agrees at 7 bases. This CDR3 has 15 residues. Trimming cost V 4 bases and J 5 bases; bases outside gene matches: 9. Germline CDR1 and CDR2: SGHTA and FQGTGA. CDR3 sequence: CASSSQAGSIDTQYF. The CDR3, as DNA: TGTGCCAGCAGCTCCCAAGCGGGATCTATAGATACGCAGTATTTT.

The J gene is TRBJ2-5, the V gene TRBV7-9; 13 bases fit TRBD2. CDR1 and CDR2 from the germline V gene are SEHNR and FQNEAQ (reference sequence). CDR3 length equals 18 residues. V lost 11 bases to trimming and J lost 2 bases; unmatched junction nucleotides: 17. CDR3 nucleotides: TGTGCCGTAACCAAATCCCAGGGACTAGCGGGGCCTCAAGAGACCCAGTACTTC. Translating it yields CAVTKSQGLAGPQETQYF.

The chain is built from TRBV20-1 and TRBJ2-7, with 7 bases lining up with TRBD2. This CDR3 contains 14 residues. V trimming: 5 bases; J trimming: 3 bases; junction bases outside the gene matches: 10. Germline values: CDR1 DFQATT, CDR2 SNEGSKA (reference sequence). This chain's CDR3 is CSAAREAGNYEQYF. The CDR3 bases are TGCAGTGCTGCCCGGGAGGCGGGAAACTACGAGCAGTACTTC.

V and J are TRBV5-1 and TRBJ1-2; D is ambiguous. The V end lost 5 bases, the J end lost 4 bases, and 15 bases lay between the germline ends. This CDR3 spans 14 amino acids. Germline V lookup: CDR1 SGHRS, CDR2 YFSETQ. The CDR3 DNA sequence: TGCGCCAGCAGTTTTACGGGGTCGGCCTATGGCTACACCTTC. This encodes CASSFTGSAYGYTF.

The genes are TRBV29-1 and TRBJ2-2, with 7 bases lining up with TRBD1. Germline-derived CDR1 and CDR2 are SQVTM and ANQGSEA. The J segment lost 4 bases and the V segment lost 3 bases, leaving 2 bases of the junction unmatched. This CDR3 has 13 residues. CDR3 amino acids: CSVETGFTGELFF. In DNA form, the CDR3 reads TGCAGCGTTGAGACAGGGTTCACCGGGGAGCTGTTTTTT.

CDR3 sequence (DNA): TGTGCCAGCAGTTGGGCCCTCTCTGGAAACACCATATATTTT. Amino acids: CASSWALSGNTIYF. V and J are TRBV6-5 and TRBJ1-3; D not certain. The CDR3 loop spans 14 amino acids. CDR1 and CDR2 (germline): MNHEY, SVGAGI. Trimming took 4 bases from V and 0 from J, leaving 7 bases between them.

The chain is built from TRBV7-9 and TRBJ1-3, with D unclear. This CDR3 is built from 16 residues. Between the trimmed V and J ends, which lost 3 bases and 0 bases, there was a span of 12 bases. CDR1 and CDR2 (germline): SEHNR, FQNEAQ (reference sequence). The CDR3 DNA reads TGTGCCAGCAGCTTCGTTGGGGTGAGCTCTGGAAACACCATATATTTT. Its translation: CASSFVGVSSGNTIYF.

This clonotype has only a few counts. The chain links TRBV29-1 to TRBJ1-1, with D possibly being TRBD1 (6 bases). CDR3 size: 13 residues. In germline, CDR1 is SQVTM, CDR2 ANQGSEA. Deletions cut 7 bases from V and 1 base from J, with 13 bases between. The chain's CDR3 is CSARRQENTEAFF. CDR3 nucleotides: TGCAGCGCCCGGAGACAGGAGAACACTGAAGCTTTCTTT.

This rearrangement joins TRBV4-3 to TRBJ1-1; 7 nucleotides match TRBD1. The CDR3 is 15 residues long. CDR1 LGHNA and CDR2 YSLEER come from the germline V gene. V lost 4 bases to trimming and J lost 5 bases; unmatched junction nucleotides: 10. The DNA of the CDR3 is TGCGCCAGCAGCCCCCAAATACAGGGGCGGACTGAAGCTTTCTTT. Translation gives CASSPQIQGRTEAFF.

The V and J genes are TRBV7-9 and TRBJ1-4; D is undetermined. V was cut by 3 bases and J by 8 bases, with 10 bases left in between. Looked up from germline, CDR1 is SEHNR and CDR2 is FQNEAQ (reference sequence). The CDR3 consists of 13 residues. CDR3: CASSFMDGEKLFF. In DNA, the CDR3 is TGTGCCAGCAGCTTCATGGACGGGGAAAAACTGTTTTTT.

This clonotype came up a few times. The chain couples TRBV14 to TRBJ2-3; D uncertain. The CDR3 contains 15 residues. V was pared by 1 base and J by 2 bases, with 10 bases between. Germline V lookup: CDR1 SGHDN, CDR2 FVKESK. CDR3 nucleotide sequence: TGTGCCAGCAGCCAAGTTCTGGGGTACACAGATACGCAGTATTTT. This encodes CASSQVLGYTDTQYF.

Here the CDR3 reads CASSERLLGPNTEAFF. The CDR3 DNA follows: TGTGCCAGCAGTGAAAGACTTTTAGGGCCCAACACTGAAGCTTTCTTT. V usage is TRBV25-1 and J usage is TRBJ1-1, with D unresolved. Germline CDR1 is MGHDK and CDR2 is SYGVNS. V was clipped by 2 bases and J by 2 bases, with 15 bases between them. CDR3 length: 16 amino acids.

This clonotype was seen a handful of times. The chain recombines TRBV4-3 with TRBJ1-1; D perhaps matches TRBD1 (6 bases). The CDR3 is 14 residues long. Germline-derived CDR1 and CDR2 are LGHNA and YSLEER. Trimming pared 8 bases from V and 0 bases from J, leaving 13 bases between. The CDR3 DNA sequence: TGCGCCAGCGCGGACAGAAACATGAACACTGAAGCTTTCTTT. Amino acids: CASADRNMNTEAFF.

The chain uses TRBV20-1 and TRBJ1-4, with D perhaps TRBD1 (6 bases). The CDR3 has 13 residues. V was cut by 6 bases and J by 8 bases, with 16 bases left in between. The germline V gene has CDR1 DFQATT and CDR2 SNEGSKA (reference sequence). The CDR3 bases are TGCAGTGCCACAGGGACGGGACGAGAAAAACTGTTTTTT. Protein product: CSATGTGREKLFF.

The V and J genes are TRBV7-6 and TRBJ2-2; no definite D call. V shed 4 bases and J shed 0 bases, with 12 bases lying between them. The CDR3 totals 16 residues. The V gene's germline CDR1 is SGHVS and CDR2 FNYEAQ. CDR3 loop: CASSSNPNANTGELFF. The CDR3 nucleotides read TGTGCCAGCAGCTCCAACCCTAATGCGAACACCGGGGAGCTGTTTTTT.

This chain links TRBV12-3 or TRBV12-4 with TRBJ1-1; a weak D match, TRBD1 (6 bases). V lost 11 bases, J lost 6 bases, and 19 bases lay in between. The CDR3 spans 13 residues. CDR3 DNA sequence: TGTGCCGAATCAAAGGGGGGGGCGGCTGAAGCTTTCTTT. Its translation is CAESKGGAAEAFF.

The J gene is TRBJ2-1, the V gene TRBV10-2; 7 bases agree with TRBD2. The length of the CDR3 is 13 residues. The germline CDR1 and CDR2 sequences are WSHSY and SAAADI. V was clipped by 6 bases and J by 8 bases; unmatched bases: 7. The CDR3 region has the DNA TGCGCCAGCAGGGAGGGAGGGGTGGATGAGCAGTTCTTC. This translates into CASREGGVDEQFF.